The 18 T cell receptor beta chains listed next were all sequenced from one sample in a study of blood T cell repertoires in COVID-19. Libraries were prepared by immunoSEQ multiplex PCR; TCRdb keeps only in-frame clonotypes and omits some of them. The profile covers fewer than 250,000 clones, with 83% appearing a single time and approximately 3.8% taken by the ten largest. Sequences were obtained from PBMCs or T cells enriched from blood (not recorded which). These receptors all stem from a woman between 40 and 55 years old who had been exposed to COVID-19.

The rearrangement joins TRBV9 to TRBJ1-3; a possible D gene is TRBD1 (5 bases). Germline CDR1 and CDR2: SGDLS and YYNGEE. The length of the CDR3 is 17 residues. V dropped 0 bases and J dropped 0 bases, with 13 bases sitting between them. The CDR3 DNA reads as TGTGCCAGCAGCGTAGAGCCGACAGAAAGCTCTGGAAACACCATATATTTT. Protein: CASSVEPTESSGNTIYF. The full variable domain, with the rest looked up from reference TRBV9 and TRBJ1-3, is DSGVTQTPKHLITATGQRVTLRCSPRSGDLSVYWYQQSLDQGLQFLIQYYNGEERAKGNILERFSAQQFPDLHSELNLSSLELGDSALYFCASSVEPTESSGNTIYFGEGSWLTVV.

The gene calls are TRBV10-3 and TRBJ2-7; 7 bases line up with TRBD1. In germline, CDR1 is ENHRY, CDR2 SYGVKD. The length of the CDR3 is 16 residues. Trimming removed 7 bases from V and 2 bases from J; junction bases left unmatched: 14. CDR3 DNA: TGTGCCATCAAACCGGGGATTCGGGACAGAACCTACGAGCAGTACTTC. This sequence encodes CAIKPGIRDRTYEQYF.

In DNA, the CDR3 is TGTGCCAGCAGCCAAGAGGCGACAGCGAGAGACACCATATATTTT. Protein sequence: CASSQEATARDTIYF. The chain employs TRBV4-2 and TRBJ1-3; D is possibly TRBD1 (5 bases). CDR3 length: 15 residues. Trimming pared 0 bases from V and 8 bases from J, leaving 14 bases between. From germline, CDR1 is LGHNA and CDR2 YNFKEQ.

The chain carries TRBV27 and TRBJ2-7, with TRBD1 matching over 12 bases. The CDR3 contains 14 residues. Looked up from germline, CDR1 is MNHEY and CDR2 is SMNVEV (reference sequence). With 4 bases clipped from V and 6 bases from J, the junction kept 4 bases outside the gene matches. The DNA for the CDR3 is TGTGCCAGCAGTTCCGGGACAGGGGGCCGCGAGCAGTACTTC. Residues: CASSSGTGGREQYF.

The chain joins TRBV19 to TRBJ1-1, with unresolved D. V was clipped by 5 bases and J by 5 bases, with 21 bases between them. The germline gives CDR1 LNHDA, CDR2 SQIVND (reference sequence). This CDR3 spans 16 amino acids. The CDR3 region has the DNA TGTGCCAGTAGTCGCGCCGGCCCCCAGGAGGTTACTGAAGCTTTCTTT. As protein: CASSRAGPQEVTEAFF.

The V gene is TRBV18, the J gene TRBJ1-4, with D unclear. The V gene lost 3 bases and the J gene lost 0 bases, with 11 bases spanning the gap. Germline V gene data show CDR1 as KGHSH and CDR2 as LQKENI. This CDR3 contains 16 residues. The chain's CDR3 is CASSPTKTTTNEKLFF. In DNA form, the CDR3 reads TGTGCCAGCTCACCGACAAAGACTACAACTAATGAAAAACTGTTTTTT.

The gene calls are TRBV7-2 and TRBJ2-1; 7 nucleotides line up with TRBD2. Germline CDR1 reads SGHTA; CDR2 reads FQGNSA. The CDR3 runs 15 residues. Trimming removed 5 bases from V and 5 bases from J; junction bases left unmatched: 9. The CDR3 coding sequence is TGTGCCAGCAGCCCCTCCGGGGGGACCAACAATGAGCAGTTCTTC. Translated: CASSPSGGTNNEQFF.

The chain has TRBV27 and TRBJ1-6, with D tentatively TRBD1 (6 bases). Trimming removed 3 bases from V and 7 bases from J, with 13 bases in between. The V gene's germline CDR1 is MNHEY and CDR2 SMNVEV (reference sequence). The CDR3 is made up of 15 amino acids. CDR3 sequence (DNA): TGTGCCAGCAGTTTTGAGGGGGTGTCAAATTCACCCCTCCACTTT. Translating it yields CASSFEGVSNSPLHF.

This clone came up a few times. The J gene is TRBJ1-2, the V gene TRBV11-2, with TRBD1 identical over 8 bases. CDR1 is SGHAT, CDR2 FQNNGV, per germline. V lost 1 base and J lost 4; bases outside the gene matches: 8. CDR3 length equals 16 residues. This CDR3 is CASSLVPGQVAYGYTF. Written as DNA, the CDR3 is TGTGCCAGCAGCTTAGTCCCGGGACAGGTTGCCTATGGCTACACCTTC.

J is TRBJ1-2 and V is TRBV7-2; D gene uncertain. The CDR3 sequence is 11 residues long. CDR1 is SGHTA and CDR2 is FQGNSA in the germline V gene. With 5 bases removed from V and 4 bases from J, the gap between germline ends came to 5 bases. The CDR3 reads CASSGRYGYTF. The CDR3 DNA follows: TGTGCCAGCAGCGGCCGCTATGGCTACACCTTC.

The J gene is TRBJ2-1, the V gene TRBV5-1; 7 bases line up with TRBD2. The V gene end was trimmed by 4 bases and the J gene end by 8 bases; junction bases not matched to a gene: 9. There are 14 residues in the CDR3. Looked up from germline, CDR1 is SGHRS and CDR2 is YFSETQ. DNA of the CDR3: TGCGCCAGCAGCCCCGGGACTACGATGGATGAGCAGTTCTTC. Protein sequence: CASSPGTTMDEQFF.

CDR3 sequence reads: CASSRGQKRTEAFF. The DNA of the CDR3 is TGCGCCAGCAGCCGGGGACAGAAGAGAACTGAAGCTTTCTTT. This chain uses TRBV5-1 with TRBJ1-1; TRBD1 aligns across 7 bases. There are 14 residues in the CDR3. Germline values: CDR1 SGHRS, CDR2 YFSETQ. Losses at the gene ends were 4 bases for V and 5 bases for J; bases not matched to a gene: 8.

The chain's CDR3 is CASSGPGQGSVRNEQFF. The DNA of the CDR3 is TGTGCCAGCAGTGGGCCGGGACAGGGGTCGGTTCGCAATGAGCAGTTCTTC. The rearrangement joins TRBV28 to TRBJ2-1; 10 bases align to TRBD1. After removal of 5 bases from V and 6 bases from J, the junction contained 13 bases not matched to a gene. Germline V lookup: CDR1 MDHEN, CDR2 SYDVKM. CDR3 length: 17 residues.

V gene TRBV6-5 combines with J gene TRBJ1-1, with 7 bases fitting TRBD1. This CDR3 has 13 amino acids. Germline V gives CDR1 MNHEY, CDR2 SVGAGI. The J segment lost 9 bases and the V segment lost 2 bases, leaving 6 bases of the junction unmatched. The CDR3, as DNA: TGTGCCAGCAGTTACGGCCCGACAGGGAAAGCTTTCTTT. As protein: CASSYGPTGKAFF.

The rearrangement joins TRBV6-5 to TRBJ1-5; 8 nucleotides align to TRBD1. Germline trimming cut 5 bases from V and 11 bases from J; bases unmatched to any gene: 11. Germline V gives CDR1 MNHEY, CDR2 SVGAGI. The CDR3 sequence is 14 residues long. Here the CDR3 DNA reads TGTGCCAGCAGTCCCCCGGGACAGGCCTCAGCCCAGCATTTT. Translation: CASSPPGQASAQHF.

The chain joins TRBV6-5 to TRBJ1-1; D not resolved. V lost 5 bases to trimming and J lost 4 bases, with 17 bases between them. The length of the CDR3 is 15 residues. Germline V gene sequence: CDR1 MNHEY, CDR2 SVGAGI. For the CDR3, the DNA is TGTGCCAGCAGTCACCCCCCAGGATCTGTCACTGAAGCTTTCTTT. Its translation is CASSHPPGSVTEAFF.

In its sample, this clone ranks as medium-sized (0.01 to 0.1%). V and J are TRBV27 and TRBJ1-6, with 7 bases lining up with TRBD1. The CDR3 is made up of 14 amino acids. After removal of 7 bases from V and 6 bases from J, the junction contained 6 bases not matched to a gene. The germline CDR1 and CDR2 sequences are MNHEY and SMNVEV (reference sequence). In DNA form, the CDR3 reads TGTGCCAGCACGGGTGGGACAGCTAATTCACCCCTCCACTTT. Its protein product is CASTGGTANSPLHF.

The CDR3 DNA sequence: TGTGCCAGCTCCGGACCCAGGGTGGGTGTCGCCTACGAGCAGTACTTC. Translation: CASSGPRVGVAYEQYF. The rearrangement links TRBV28 to TRBJ2-7; D might be TRBD1 (5 bases). CDR1 MDHEN and CDR2 SYDVKM come from the germline V gene. V was cut by 8 bases and J by 2 bases, with 22 bases left in between. This CDR3 region has 16 residues.